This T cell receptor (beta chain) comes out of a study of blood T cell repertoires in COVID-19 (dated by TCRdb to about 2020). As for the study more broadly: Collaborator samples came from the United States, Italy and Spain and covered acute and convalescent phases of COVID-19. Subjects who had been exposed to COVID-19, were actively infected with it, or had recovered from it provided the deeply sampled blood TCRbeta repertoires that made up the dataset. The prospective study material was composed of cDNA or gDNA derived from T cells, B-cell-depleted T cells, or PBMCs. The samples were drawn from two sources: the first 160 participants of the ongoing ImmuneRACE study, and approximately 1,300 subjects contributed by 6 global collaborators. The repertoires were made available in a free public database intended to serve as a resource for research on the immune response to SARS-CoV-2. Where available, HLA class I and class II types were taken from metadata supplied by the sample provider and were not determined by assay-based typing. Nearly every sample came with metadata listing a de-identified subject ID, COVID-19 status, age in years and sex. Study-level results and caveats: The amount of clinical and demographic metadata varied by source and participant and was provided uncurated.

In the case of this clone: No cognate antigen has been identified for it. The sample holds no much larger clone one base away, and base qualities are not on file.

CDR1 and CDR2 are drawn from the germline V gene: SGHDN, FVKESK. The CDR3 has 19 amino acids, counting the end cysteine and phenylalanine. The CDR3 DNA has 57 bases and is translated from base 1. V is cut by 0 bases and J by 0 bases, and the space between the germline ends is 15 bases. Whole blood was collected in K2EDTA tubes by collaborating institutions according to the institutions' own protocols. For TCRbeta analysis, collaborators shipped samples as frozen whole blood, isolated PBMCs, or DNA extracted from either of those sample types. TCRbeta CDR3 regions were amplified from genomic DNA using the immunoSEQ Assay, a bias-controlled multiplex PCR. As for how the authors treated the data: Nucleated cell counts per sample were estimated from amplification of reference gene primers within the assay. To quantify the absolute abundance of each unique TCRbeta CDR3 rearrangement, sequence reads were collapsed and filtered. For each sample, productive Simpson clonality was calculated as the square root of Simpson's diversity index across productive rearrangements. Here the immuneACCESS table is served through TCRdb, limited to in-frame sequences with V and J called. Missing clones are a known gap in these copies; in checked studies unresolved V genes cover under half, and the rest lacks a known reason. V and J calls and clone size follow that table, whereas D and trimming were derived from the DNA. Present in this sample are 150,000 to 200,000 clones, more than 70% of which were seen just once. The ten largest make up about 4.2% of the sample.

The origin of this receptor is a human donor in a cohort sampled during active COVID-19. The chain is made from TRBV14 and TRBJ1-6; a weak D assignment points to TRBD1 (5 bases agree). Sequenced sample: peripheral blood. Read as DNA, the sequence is TGTGCCAGCAGCCAAGACCGCGGACACCCAAGCTCCTATAATTCACCCCTCCACTTT. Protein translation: CASSQDRGHPSSYNSPLHF.